Here is one T cell receptor (beta chain) with its context. This could be a read error, since a much larger clone is one nucleotide away. This sample is part of a study of identical twins. Using its own MiXCR run on the 5' RACE reads, TCRdb lists one record per CDR3 protein. The repertoire holds roughly 1,500,000 distinct CDR3 sequences, less than 35% seen once, with around 0.25% in the top ten. Germline V gene sequence: CDR1 SQVTM, CDR2 ANQGSEA. The CDR3 covers 13 residues. The rearrangement uses TRBV29-1 and TRBJ2-4; the D gene is possibly TRBD2 (5 bases). This TCR derives from a newborn girl in good health. The sequenced material came from cord blood. CDR3 region: CGVVGETKNIQYF. CDR3 nucleotides: TGCGGCGTTGTCGGGGAAACCAAAAACATTCAGTACTTC.